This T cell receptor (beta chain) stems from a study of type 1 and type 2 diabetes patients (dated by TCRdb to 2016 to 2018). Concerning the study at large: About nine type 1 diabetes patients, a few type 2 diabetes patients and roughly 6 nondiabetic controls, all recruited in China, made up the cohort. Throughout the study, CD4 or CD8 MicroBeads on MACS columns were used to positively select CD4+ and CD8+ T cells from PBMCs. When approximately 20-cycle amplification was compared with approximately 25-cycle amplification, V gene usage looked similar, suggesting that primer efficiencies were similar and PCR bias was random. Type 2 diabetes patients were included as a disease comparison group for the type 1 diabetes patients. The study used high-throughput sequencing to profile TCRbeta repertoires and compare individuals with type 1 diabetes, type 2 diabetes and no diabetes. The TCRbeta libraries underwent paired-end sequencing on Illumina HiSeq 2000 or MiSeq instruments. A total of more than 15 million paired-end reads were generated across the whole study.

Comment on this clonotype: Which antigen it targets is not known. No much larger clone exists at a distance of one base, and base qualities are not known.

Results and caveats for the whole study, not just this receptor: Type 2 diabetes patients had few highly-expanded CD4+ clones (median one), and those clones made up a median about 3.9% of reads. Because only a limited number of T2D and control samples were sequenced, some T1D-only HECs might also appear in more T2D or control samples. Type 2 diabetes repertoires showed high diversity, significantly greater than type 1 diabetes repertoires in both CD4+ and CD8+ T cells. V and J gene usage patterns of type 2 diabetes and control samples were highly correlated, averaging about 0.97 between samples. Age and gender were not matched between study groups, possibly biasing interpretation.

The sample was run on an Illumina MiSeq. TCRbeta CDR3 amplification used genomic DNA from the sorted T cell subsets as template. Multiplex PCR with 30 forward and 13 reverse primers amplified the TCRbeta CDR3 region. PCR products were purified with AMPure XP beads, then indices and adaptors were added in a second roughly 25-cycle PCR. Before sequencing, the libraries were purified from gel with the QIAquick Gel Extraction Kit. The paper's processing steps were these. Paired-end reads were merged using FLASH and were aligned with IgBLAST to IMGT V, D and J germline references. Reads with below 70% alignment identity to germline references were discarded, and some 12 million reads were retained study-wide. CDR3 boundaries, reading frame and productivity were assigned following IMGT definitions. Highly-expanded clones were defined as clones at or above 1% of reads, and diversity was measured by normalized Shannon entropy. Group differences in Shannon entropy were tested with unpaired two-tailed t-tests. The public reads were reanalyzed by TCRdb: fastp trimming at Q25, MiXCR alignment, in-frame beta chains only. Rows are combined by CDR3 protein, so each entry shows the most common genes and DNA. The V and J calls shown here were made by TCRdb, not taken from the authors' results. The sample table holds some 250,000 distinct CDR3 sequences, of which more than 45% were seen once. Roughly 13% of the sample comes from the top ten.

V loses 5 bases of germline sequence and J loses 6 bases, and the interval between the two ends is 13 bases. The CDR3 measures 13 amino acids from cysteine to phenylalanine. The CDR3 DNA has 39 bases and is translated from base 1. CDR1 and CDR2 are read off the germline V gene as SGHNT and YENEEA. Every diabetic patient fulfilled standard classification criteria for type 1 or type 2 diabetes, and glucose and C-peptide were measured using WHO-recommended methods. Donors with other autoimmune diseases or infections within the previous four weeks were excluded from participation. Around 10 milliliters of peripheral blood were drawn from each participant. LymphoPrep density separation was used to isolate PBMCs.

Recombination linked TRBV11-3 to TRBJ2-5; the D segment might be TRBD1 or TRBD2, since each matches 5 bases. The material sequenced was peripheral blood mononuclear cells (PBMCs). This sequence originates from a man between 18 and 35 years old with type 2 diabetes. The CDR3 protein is CASSERDPQTQYF. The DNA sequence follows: TGTGCCAGCAGCGAACGGGACCCCCAGACCCAGTACTTC.